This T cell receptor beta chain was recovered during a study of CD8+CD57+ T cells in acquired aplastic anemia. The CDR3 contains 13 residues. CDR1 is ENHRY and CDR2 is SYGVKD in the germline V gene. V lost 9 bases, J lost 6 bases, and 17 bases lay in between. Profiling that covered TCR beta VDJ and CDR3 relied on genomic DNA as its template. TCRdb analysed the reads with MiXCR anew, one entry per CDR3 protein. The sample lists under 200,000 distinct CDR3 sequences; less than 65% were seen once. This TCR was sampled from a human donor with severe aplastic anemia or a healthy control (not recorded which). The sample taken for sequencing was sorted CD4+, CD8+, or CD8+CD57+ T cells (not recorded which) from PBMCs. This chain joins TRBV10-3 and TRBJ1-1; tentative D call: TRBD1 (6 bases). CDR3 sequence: CAIRVRQESEAFF. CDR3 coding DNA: TGTGCCATACGAGTAAGACAGGAGTCTGAAGCTTTCTTT.